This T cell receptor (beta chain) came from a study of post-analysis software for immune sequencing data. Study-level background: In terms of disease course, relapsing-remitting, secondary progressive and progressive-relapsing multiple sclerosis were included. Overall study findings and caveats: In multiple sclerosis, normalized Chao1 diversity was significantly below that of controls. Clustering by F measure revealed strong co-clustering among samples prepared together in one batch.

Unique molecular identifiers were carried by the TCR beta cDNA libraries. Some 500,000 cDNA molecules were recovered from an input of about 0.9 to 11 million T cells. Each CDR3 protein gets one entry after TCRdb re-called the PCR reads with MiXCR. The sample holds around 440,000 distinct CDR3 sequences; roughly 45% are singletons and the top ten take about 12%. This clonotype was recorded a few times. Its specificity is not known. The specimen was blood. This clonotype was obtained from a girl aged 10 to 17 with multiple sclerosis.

In DNA, the CDR3 is TGTGCCAGCAGCGGTGGGGCTACCTCCCCCCATGAGCAGTTCTTC. Translation gives CASSGGATSPHEQFF. The rearrangement uses TRBV9 and TRBJ2-1, with D possibly matching TRBD1 (5 bases). V gave up 3 bases and J gave up 8 bases, with 18 bases separating them. Germline V CDR1 and CDR2: SGDLS, YYNGEE. The CDR3 has 15 amino acids. Full variable domain (missing parts from reference TRBV9 and TRBJ2-1): DSGVTQTPKHLITATGQRVTLRCSPRSGDLSVYWYQQSLDQGLQFLIQYYNGEERAKGNILERFSAQQFPDLHSELNLSSLELGDSALYFCASSGGATSPHEQFFGPGTRLTVL.